One sample yielded the 19 T cell receptor beta chains listed below, sequenced in a study of T-cell reconstitution after alpha-beta-depleted transplantation in children. Preparing the TCRbeta library involved the use of unique molecular identifiers. TCRdb redid the calling of the PCR reads with MiXCR, one entry per CDR3 protein. The data show hundreds of thousands of distinct CDR3 sequences, less than 15% seen once. The source material was PBMCs, sampled before TCRalphabeta/CD19-depleted stem cell transplant. The receptors stem from a girl aged 2 to 10 with congenital amegakaryocytic thrombocytopenia, due to receive a stem cell transplant.

The V call is TRBV7-9, the J call TRBJ2-1, with 8 bases matching TRBD1. The CDR3 totals 16 residues. V was clipped by 4 bases and J by 0 bases; unmatched bases: 5. Germline V gene sequence: CDR1 SEHNR, CDR2 FQNEAQ (reference sequence). The CDR3 coding sequence is TGTGCCAGCAGCTCACCGGACAGGGACTCCTACAATGAGCAGTTCTTC. Protein sequence: CASSSPDRDSYNEQFF.

This clonotype has at least ten counts. This chain joins TRBV28 and TRBJ1-2; D remains unclear. There are 12 residues in the CDR3. The germline V gene encodes CDR1 MDHEN and CDR2 SYDVKM. Trimming cost V 6 bases and J 4 bases, with 9 bases left between them. This CDR3 is CASSATSYGYTF. CDR3 coding DNA: TGTGCCAGCAGCGCTACCTCCTATGGCTACACCTTC.

This clonotype has a count of ten or more. CDR3 amino acids: CSLLDRESGSYNEQFF. The CDR3 nucleotides read TGCAGTCTTCTTGACAGGGAATCGGGCTCCTACAATGAGCAGTTCTTC. The rearrangement joins TRBV20-1 to TRBJ2-1; 7 bases match TRBD1. V lost 8 bases, J lost 0 bases, and 13 bases stayed unmatched. CDR3 length equals 16 residues. The germline V gene has CDR1 DFQATT and CDR2 SNEGSKA (reference sequence).

Concerning this clonotype itself: A much larger clone is a single base away; this may be a read error. This chain connects TRBV20-1 to TRBJ2-7; no reliable D call. CDR3 length: 12 amino acids. Trimming left V 5 bases short and J 0 bases short, with 8 bases between. Germline V gene sequence: CDR1 DFQATT, CDR2 SNEGSKA (reference sequence). The DNA for the CDR3 is TGCAGTGCTGGTGGCATCTCCTACGAGCAGTACTTC. Translating gives CSAGGISYEQYF.

Ten or more counts support this clonotype. V and J are TRBV28 and TRBJ2-5; D is ambiguous. Trimming took off 3 bases at V and 3 bases at J, with 14 bases between the two ends. This CDR3 region has 15 residues. The germline gives CDR1 MDHEN, CDR2 SYDVKM. CDR3 sequence: CASSFPGRSEETQYF. The CDR3 DNA is TGTGCCAGCAGTTTCCCCGGTCGCTCCGAAGAGACCCAGTACTTC.

This clonotype was recorded a few times. The genes are TRBV7-3 and TRBJ1-1; D unclear. V was clipped by 3 bases and J by 1 base, with 6 bases between them. Germline values: CDR1 SGHTA, CDR2 FQGTGA. The CDR3 runs 13 residues. The CDR3 DNA is TGTGCCAGCAGCTTTAAACCGAACACTGAAGCTTTCTTT. Amino acid sequence: CASSFKPNTEAFF.

This clonotype has at least ten counts. One end of the junction does not line up with germline, which may come from a read error. The genes are TRBV4-2 and TRBJ1-1; D is undetermined. Germline CDR1 is LGHNA and CDR2 is YNFKEQ. This CDR3 has 12 residues. CDR3 protein: CASSHTRPDLIF. The CDR3 DNA sequence: TGTGCCAGCAGCCACACCCGGCCAGACCTTATTTTT.

This clonotype was seen more than once but under ten times. The chain combines TRBV5-6 with TRBJ2-2; no clear D. Germline V gene sequence: CDR1 SGHDT, CDR2 YYEEEE. The CDR3 length is 16 residues. The germline V and J ends were trimmed by 0 bases and 7 bases, with 16 bases remaining between them. CDR3 sequence: CASSLVPPEDDGELFF. CDR3 bases: TGTGCCAGCAGCTTGGTGCCTCCTGAGGATGACGGGGAGCTGTTTTTT.

This clonotype was seen a few times. The chain combines TRBV10-3 with TRBJ2-5; D may match TRBD1 or TRBD2 (5 bases each). There are 13 residues in the CDR3. Trimming took off 3 bases at V and 5 bases at J, with 10 bases between the two ends. Germline CDR1 is ENHRY and CDR2 is SYGVKD. CDR3 loop: CAISDSREETQYF. CDR3 in DNA: TGTGCCATCAGTGATAGCAGGGAGGAGACCCAGTACTTC.

This clonotype was recorded many times. The chain employs TRBV20-1 and TRBJ1-4; the D gene is possibly TRBD1 (6 bases). Trimming took 0 bases from V and 0 from J, leaving 8 bases between them. The CDR3 is made up of 15 amino acids. Germline-derived CDR1 and CDR2 are DFQATT and SNEGSKA (reference sequence). CDR3 loop: CSARDQGTTNEKLFF. The CDR3 DNA reads as TGCAGTGCTAGAGATCAGGGGACAACTAATGAAAAACTGTTTTTT.

This clonotype showed up just a few times. The CDR3 region has the DNA TGTGCCAGCTCACCCTTGGACAGGGGAGTGACCAAGCAGTTCTTC. This gives the protein CASSPLDRGVTKQFF. The chain employs TRBV18 and TRBJ2-1; the match to TRBD1 covers 9 bases. There are 15 residues in the CDR3. Germline CDR1 KGHSH, CDR2 LQKENI. J lost 11 bases, V lost 3 bases, and 11 bases had no gene match.

The CDR3 loop reads CASSSFLAGKKDEQFF. The CDR3 DNA reads TGCGCCAGCAGCTCCTTTCTAGCGGGAAAAAAGGATGAGCAGTTCTTC. The chain recombines TRBV5-1 with TRBJ2-1; 9 bases are a match to TRBD2. The J segment lost 8 bases and the V segment lost 3 bases, leaving 12 bases of the junction unmatched. This CDR3 is 16 amino acids long. Germline V gives CDR1 SGHRS, CDR2 YFSETQ.

There are many counts of this clonotype. The chain carries TRBV12-3 or TRBV12-4 and TRBJ2-3, with no clear D. Trimming took 1 base from V and 4 from J, leaving 9 bases between them. This CDR3 region has 14 residues. The DNA of the CDR3 is TGTGCCAGCAGTTTAGAGTCAAAATCAGATACGCAGTATTTT. Protein: CASSLESKSDTQYF.

This clonotype was counted at least ten times. The chain recombines TRBV7-6 with TRBJ2-2; D is possibly TRBD1 or TRBD2 (5 bases each). V was trimmed by 4 bases and J by 5 bases, leaving 11 bases between them. CDR3 length: 14 amino acids. Germline-derived CDR1 and CDR2 are SGHVS and FNYEAQ. This chain's CDR3 is CASSSGRTTGELFF. CDR3 in DNA: TGTGCCAGCAGCTCGGGACGGACAACCGGGGAGCTGTTTTTT.

This clonotype was observed a handful of times. The chain uses TRBV6-5 and TRBJ2-1; no clear D. The germline V and J ends were trimmed by 0 bases and 8 bases, with 11 bases remaining between them. This CDR3 has 14 residues. Germline-derived CDR1 and CDR2 are MNHEY and SVGAGI. This CDR3 reads CASSYSSSNDEQFF. CDR3 coding DNA: TGTGCCAGCAGTTACTCGTCCTCCAACGATGAGCAGTTCTTC.

There are many counts of this clonotype. V is TRBV7-2 and J is TRBJ2-7; D not certain. Per the germline V gene, CDR1 is SGHTA and CDR2 is FQGNSA. CDR3 length: 15 residues. V was pared by 5 bases and J by 3 bases, with 17 bases between. The CDR3 region is CASSRTQFVVYEQYF. CDR3 in DNA: TGTGCCAGCAGCCGTACCCAGTTTGTCGTCTACGAGCAGTACTTC.

At least ten counts were recorded for this clonotype. This chain connects TRBV20-1 to TRBJ2-3; possible D gene TRBD1, 6 bases. Trimming removed 5 bases from V and 1 base from J, with 13 bases in between. Germline V lookup: CDR1 DFQATT, CDR2 SNEGSKA (reference sequence). The CDR3 is 14 residues long. CDR3 loop: CSAYIRTGTDTQYF. CDR3 DNA sequence: TGCAGTGCTTACATCCGGACAGGCACAGATACGCAGTATTTT.

The chain joins TRBV21-1 to TRBJ2-5; the D call of TRBD1 is as the table states it, not checked on the DNA. TRBV21-1 is assigned pseudogene status. There are 15 residues in the CDR3. Here the CDR3 reads CASSTVTGNEETQYF. In DNA form, the CDR3 reads TGTGCCAGCAGCACTGTGACAGGGAACGAAGAGACCCAGTACTTC.

This clonotype appeared many times. The chain recombines TRBV20-1 with TRBJ2-2, with 7 bases lining up with TRBD1. V shed 5 bases, J shed 2 bases, and the junction held 5 bases outside the gene matches. Germline V lookup: CDR1 DFQATT, CDR2 SNEGSKA (reference sequence). The CDR3 extends over 14 amino acids. The CDR3: CSAPGQFNTGELFF. Written as DNA, the CDR3 is TGCAGTGCTCCGGGACAGTTTAACACCGGGGAGCTGTTTTTT.